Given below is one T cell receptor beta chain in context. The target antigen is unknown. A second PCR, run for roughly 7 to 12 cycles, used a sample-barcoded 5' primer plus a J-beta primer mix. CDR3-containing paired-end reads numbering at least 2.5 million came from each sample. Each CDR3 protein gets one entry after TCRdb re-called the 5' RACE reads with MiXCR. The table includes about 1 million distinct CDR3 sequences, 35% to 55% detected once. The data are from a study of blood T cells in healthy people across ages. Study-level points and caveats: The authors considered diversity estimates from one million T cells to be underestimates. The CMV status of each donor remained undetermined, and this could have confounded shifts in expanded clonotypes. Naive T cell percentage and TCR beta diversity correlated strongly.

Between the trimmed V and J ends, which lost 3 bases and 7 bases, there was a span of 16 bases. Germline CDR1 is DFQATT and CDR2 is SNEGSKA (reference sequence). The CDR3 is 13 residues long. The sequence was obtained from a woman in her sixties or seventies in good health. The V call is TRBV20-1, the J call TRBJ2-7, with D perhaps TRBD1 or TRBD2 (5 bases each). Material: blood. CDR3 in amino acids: CSARKPGTAEQYF. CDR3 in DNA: TGCAGTGCTAGGAAGCCAGGGACGGCGGAGCAGTACTTC.